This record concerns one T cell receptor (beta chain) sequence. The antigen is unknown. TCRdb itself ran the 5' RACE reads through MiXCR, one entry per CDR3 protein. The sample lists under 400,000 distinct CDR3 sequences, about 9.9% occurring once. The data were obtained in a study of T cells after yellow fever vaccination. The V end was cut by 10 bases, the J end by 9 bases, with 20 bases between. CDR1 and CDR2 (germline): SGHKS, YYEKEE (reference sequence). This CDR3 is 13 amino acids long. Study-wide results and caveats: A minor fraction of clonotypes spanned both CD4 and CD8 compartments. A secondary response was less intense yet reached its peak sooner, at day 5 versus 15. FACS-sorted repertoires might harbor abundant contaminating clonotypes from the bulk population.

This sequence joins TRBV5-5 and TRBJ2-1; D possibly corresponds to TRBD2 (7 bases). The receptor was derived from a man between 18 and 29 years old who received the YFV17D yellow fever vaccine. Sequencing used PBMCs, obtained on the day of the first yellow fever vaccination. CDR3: CAGGGAAQVEQFF. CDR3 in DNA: TGTGCCGGAGGGGGGGCGGCTCAGGTTGAGCAGTTCTTC.